The subject of this entry is one T cell receptor beta chain. Its target is unknown. This sample was taken from a study of tumor and adjacent non-tumor tissue in lung cancer. This sample's RNA came from whole unsorted tissue. Three rounds of nested PCR, following a modified ARM-PCR protocol, produced the TCRbeta library. Each CDR3 protein gets one entry after TCRdb re-called the multiplex PCR reads with MiXCR. The table lists under 150,000 distinct CDR3 sequences, approximately 70% of them singletons. CDR1 and CDR2 (germline): LGHNA, YNFKEQ. V dropped 3 bases and J dropped 0 bases, with 9 bases sitting between them. The CDR3 extends over 15 amino acids. Study findings and constraints: TCR diversity was significantly greater in tumor than normal lung tissue.

This clonotype was obtained from a man in his 60s with small cell lung cancer. Sequencing input: lung tumor tissue. The V gene is TRBV4-2, the J gene TRBJ1-3; D gene ambiguous. The CDR3 coding sequence is TGTGCCAGCAGCCAGTATAAAGTCTCTGGAAACACCATATATTTT. It yields the protein CASSQYKVSGNTIYF.